Sequencing of this T cell receptor beta chain was carried out in a study of blood T cell repertoires in COVID-19. Study in general: Sites in the United States, Italy and Spain provided acute and convalescent COVID-19 samples.

Repertoires were generated with immunoSEQ multiplex PCR, while TCRdb's copy carries only in-frame clones and drops some. Of approximately 110,000 clones listed, around 82% are singletons. The CDR3 is 14 amino acids. CDR1 MNHEY and CDR2 SVGAGI come from the germline V gene. Trimming removed 11 bases at V and 0 bases at J, with 14 bases between. This receptor was obtained from a woman aged 50 to 60 with acute or convalescent COVID-19. The sequencing sample was made of peripheral blood. This chain connects TRBV6-5 to TRBJ1-3, with D possibly matching TRBD1 (6 bases). The CDR3 sequence is CAVKQDSSGNTIYF. The CDR3 DNA is TGTGCCGTCAAACAGGACAGCTCTGGAAACACCATATATTTT.